This TCR beta chain stems from a study of CD8 T cells in ankylosing spondylitis (dated by TCRdb to 2017 to 2019). Context from the whole study: The study set out to find disease-linked TCR variants by profiling T cell receptor beta repertoires in ankylosing spondylitis patients and healthy donors. The whole study cohort included over 85 healthy donors and some 27 ankylosing spondylitis patients. Samples of peripheral blood were taken, and for ankylosing spondylitis patients, synovial fluid was collected as well.

What the study reported, not specific to this receptor: The disease-linked clones were reported to be significantly enriched in matched synovial fluid samples from ankylosing spondylitis patients. Some motif variants had previously been reported in the synovial fluid and blood of reactive arthritis patients, which suggests shared mechanisms of disease initiation. Blood from ankylosing spondylitis patients appeared to be characterized by a TCR beta motif composed of eight highly homologous amino acid variants. A CD8+ phenotype was shown by the disease-linked clones, which were found at relatively low frequencies in peripheral blood.

This clonotype was seen ten or more times. Its antigen remains unidentified. Per-base qualities were not stored, and no clone one base away is much larger. For CDR1 and CDR2, the germline V gene lists SGDLS and YYNGEE. Including cysteine and phenylalanine, the CDR3 has 14 amino acids. The DNA shown is the 42-base CDR3, in frame from base 1. V lost 0 bases and J lost 8 bases; the stretch between them is 14 bases long. The sequencer was an Illumina HiSeq 2500. TCR beta libraries were prepared by quantitative 5'-RACE with molecular barcodes. The authors' analysis ran thus. To identify disease-linked TCR variants, a new computational method was used, one built on a probabilistic model of VDJ rearrangement. Clones were called with MiXCR by TCRdb after fastp trimmed the public reads at Q25, and only in-frame beta chains were retained. Every entry covers one CDR3 protein and lists the most common genes and DNA from its rows. The V and J calls follow TCRdb's processing rather than the paper's. This sample holds some 220,000 distinct CDR3 sequences; around 6.6% were observed only once. Together, the top ten hold 13% to 15% of the sample.

This chain joins TRBV9 to TRBJ1-2; possibly the D gene is TRBD1, per 5 matching bases. Material for sequencing was blood, either unsorted or a sorted T cell fraction (not recorded which). The origin of this receptor is a male donor with ankylosing spondylitis. The DNA reads TGTGCCAGCAGCGTAGCTCCAGGGACTCGCGGCTACACCTTC. Its translation is CASSVAPGTRGYTF.